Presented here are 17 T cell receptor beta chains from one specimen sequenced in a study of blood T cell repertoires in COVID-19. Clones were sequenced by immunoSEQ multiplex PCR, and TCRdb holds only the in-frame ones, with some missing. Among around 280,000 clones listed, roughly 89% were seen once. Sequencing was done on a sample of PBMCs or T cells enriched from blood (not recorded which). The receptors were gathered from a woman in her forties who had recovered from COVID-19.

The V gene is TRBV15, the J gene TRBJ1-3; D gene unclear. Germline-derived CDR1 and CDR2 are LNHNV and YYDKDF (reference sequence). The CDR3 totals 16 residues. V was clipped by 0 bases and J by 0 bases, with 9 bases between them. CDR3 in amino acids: CATSRDWLASGNTIYF. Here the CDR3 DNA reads TGTGCCACCAGCAGAGATTGGCTCGCCTCTGGAAACACCATATATTTT.

The CDR3 DNA reads TGTGCCAGACAGGAGGGGGGGGTCGGCTATGGCTACACCTTC. It specifies CARQEGGVGYGYTF. The chain is built from TRBV28 and TRBJ1-2; TRBD1 is a possible D gene (6 bases). Germline CDR1 and CDR2: MDHEN and SYDVKM. Trimming cost V 9 bases and J 4 bases, with 18 bases left between them. There are 14 residues in the CDR3.

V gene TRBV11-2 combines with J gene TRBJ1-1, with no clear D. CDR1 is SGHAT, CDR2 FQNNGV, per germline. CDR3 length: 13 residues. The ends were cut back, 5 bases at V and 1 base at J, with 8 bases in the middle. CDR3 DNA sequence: TGTGCCAGCAGCCTAAAAAGGAACACTGAAGCTTTCTTT. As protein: CASSLKRNTEAFF.

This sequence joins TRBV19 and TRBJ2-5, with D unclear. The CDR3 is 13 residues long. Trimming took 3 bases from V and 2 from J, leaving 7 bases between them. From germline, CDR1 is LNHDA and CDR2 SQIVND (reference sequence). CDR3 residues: CASSMMSQETQYF. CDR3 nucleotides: TGTGCCAGTAGTATGATGAGTCAAGAGACCCAGTACTTC.

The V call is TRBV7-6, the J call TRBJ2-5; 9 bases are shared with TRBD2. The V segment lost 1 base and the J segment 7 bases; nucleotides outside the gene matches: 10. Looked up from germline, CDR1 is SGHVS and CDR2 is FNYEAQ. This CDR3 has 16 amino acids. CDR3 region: CASSLEGSGSQGTQYF. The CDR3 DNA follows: TGTGCCAGCAGCTTAGAAGGTAGCGGGAGTCAGGGGACCCAGTACTTC.

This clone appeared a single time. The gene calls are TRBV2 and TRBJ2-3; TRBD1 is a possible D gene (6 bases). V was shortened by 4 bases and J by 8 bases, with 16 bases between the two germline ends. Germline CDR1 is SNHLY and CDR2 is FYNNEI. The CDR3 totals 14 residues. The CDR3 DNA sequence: TGTGCCAGCAGTGTACGACGGGAAGGGGGTACGCAGTATTTT. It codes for CASSVRREGGTQYF.

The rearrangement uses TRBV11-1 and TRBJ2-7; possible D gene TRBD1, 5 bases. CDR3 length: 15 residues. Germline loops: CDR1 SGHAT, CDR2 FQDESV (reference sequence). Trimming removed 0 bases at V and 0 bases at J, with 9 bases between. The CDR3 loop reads CASSLARAYSYEQYF. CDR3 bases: TGTGCCAGCAGCTTAGCCAGGGCCTACTCCTACGAGCAGTACTTC.

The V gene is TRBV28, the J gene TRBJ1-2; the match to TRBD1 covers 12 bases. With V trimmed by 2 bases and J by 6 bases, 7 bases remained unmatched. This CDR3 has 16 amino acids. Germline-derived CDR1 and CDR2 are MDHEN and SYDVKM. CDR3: CASSLGTGGRGNGYTF. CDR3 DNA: TGTGCCAGCAGTTTAGGGACAGGGGGCCGAGGGAATGGCTACACCTTC.

This chain's CDR3 is CASSIGSGAMSQPQHF. The DNA of the CDR3 is TGTGCCAGTAGTATAGGGTCAGGCGCCATGTCTCAGCCCCAGCATTTT. V usage is TRBV19 and J usage is TRBJ1-5; D gene uncertain. Germline CDR1 reads LNHDA; CDR2 reads SQIVND (reference sequence). The V and J ends lost 1 base and 6 bases respectively, with 16 bases between them. This CDR3 is 16 amino acids long.

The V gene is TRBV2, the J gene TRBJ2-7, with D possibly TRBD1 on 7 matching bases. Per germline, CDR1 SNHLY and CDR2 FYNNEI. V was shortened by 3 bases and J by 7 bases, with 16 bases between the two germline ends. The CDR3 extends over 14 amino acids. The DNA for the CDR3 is TGTGCCAGCAGTGACCCAGGGGGGCCTAGGGAGCAGTACTTC. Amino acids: CASSDPGGPREQYF. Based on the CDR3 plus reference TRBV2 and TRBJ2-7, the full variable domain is EPEVTQTPSHQVTQMGQEVILRCVPISNHLYFYWYRQILGQKVEFLVSFYNNEISEKSEIFDDQFSVERPDGSNFTLKIRSTKLEDSAMYFCASSDPGGPREQYFGPGTRLTVT.

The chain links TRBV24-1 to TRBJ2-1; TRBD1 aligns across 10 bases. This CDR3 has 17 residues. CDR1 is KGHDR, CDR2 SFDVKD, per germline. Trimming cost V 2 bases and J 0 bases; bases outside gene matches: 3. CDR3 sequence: CATSDSTGGGSYNEQFF. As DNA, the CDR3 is TGTGCCACCAGTGATTCGACAGGGGGCGGCTCCTACAATGAGCAGTTCTTC.

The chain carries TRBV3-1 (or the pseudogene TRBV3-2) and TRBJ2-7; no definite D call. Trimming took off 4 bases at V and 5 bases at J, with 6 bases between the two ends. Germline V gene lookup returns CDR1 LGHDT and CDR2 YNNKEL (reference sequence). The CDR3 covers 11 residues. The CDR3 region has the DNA TGTGCCAGCAGCCTCCTCCACGAGCAGTACTTC. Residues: CASSLLHEQYF.

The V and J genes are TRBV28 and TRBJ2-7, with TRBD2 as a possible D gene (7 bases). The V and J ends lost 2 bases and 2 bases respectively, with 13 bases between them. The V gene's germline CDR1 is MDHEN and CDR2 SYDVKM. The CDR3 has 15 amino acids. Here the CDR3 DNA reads TGTGCCAGCAGTTTAGGGGGGGCTCCCACCTACGAGCAGTACTTC. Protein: CASSLGGAPTYEQYF.

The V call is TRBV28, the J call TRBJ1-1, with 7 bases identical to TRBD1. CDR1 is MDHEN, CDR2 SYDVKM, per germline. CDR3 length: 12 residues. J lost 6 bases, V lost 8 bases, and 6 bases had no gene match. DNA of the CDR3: TGTGCCAGCCGCAGGGGGGCCGCTGAAGCTTTCTTT. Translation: CASRRGAAEAFF.

CDR3 region: CASRGQGAETQYF. CDR3 nucleotides: TGTGCCAGTAGAGGACAGGGGGCAGAGACCCAGTACTTC. The J gene is TRBJ2-5, the V gene TRBV19; 11 nucleotides line up with TRBD1. After removal of 6 bases from V and 4 bases from J, the junction contained 1 base not matched to a gene. Germline assignment: CDR1 LNHDA and CDR2 SQIVND (reference sequence). The CDR3 sequence is 13 residues long.

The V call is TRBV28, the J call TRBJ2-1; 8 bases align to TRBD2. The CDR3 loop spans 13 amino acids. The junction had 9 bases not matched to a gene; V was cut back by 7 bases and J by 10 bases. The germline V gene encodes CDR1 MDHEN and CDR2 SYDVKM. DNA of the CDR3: TGTGCCAGCACCTCGGGGGGGTCTGAGGAGCAGTTCTTC. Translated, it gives CASTSGGSEEQFF.

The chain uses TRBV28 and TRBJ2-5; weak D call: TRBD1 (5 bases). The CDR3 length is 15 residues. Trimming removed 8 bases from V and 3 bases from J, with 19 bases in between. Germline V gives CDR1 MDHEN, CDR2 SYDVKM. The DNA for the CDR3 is TGTGCCAGCGAACCGACTTGGGGCCACAAAGAGACCCAGTACTTC. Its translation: CASEPTWGHKETQYF.